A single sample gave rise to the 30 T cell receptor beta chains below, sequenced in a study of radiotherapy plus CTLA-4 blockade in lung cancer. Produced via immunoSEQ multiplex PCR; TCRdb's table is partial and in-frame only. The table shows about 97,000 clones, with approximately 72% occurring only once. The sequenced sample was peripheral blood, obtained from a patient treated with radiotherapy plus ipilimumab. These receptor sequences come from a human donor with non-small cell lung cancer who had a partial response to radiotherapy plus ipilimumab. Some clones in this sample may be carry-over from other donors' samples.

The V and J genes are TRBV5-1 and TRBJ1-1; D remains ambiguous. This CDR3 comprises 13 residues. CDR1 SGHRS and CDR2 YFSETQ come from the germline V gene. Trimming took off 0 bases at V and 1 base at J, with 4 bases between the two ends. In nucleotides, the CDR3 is TGCGCCAGCAGCTTGGGGGCGAACACTGAAGCTTTCTTT. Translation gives CASSLGANTEAFF.

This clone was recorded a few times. Here the CDR3 DNA reads TGTGCCTGGAGTGTACTTTTGGCAGGCCTAATTAAGACTAGCGGGGAACACAATGAGCAGTTCTTC. Its translation is CAWSVLLAGLIKTSGEHNEQFF. The V and J genes are TRBV30 and TRBJ2-1, with 11 bases that match TRBD2. After removal of 0 bases from V and 5 bases from J, the junction contained 24 bases not matched to a gene. CDR3 length: 22 amino acids. The germline V gene has CDR1 GTSNPN and CDR2 SVGIG (reference sequence).

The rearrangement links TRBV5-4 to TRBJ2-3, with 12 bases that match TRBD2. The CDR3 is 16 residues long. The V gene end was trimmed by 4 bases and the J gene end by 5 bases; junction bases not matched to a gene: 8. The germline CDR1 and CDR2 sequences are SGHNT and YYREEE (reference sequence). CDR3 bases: TGTGCCAGCAGCGGCCGACTAGCGGGAGCGGGAGATACGCAGTATTTT. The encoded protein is CASSGRLAGAGDTQYF.

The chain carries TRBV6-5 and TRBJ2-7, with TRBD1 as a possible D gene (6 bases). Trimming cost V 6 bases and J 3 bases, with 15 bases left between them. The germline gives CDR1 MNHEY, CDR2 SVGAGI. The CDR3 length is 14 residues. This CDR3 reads CASRSSDRNYEQYF. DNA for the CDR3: TGTGCCAGCAGGAGTTCGGACAGAAACTACGAGCAGTACTTC.

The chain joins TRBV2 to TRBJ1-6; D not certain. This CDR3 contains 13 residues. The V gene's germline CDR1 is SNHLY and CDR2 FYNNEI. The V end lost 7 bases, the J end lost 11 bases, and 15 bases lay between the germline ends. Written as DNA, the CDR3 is TGTGCCAGCAACAAAGAAAACCAAGCACCCCTCCACTTT. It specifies CASNKENQAPLHF.

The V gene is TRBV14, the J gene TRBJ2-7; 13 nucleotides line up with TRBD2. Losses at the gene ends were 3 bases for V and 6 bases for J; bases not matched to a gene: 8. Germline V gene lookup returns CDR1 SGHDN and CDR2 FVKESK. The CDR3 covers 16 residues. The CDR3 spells CASSHGGLAGDGEQYF. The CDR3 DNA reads TGTGCCAGCAGCCATGGTGGACTAGCGGGAGACGGCGAGCAGTACTTC.

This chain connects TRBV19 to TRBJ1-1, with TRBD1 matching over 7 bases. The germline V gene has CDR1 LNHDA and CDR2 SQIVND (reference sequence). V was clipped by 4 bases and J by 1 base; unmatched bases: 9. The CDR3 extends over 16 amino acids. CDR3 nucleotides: TGTGCCAGTAGTAAAAGGGGGACAGTACCGAACACTGAAGCTTTCTTT. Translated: CASSKRGTVPNTEAFF.

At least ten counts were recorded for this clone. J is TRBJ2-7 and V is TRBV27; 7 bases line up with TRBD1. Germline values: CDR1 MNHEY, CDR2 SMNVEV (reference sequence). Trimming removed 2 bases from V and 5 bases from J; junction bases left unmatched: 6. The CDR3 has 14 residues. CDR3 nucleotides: TGTGCCAGCAGTTTAAGTCACAGGGGCGACGAGCAGTACTTC. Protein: CASSLSHRGDEQYF.

The CDR3 loop reads CASSPGAGADTQYF. The DNA of the CDR3 is TGTGCCAGCTCACCGGGCGCAGGGGCAGATACGCAGTATTTT. The chain is built from TRBV18 and TRBJ2-3; weak D call: TRBD1 (6 bases). CDR1 and CDR2 from the germline V gene are KGHSH and LQKENI. The CDR3 consists of 14 residues. V dropped 3 bases and J dropped 4 bases, with 11 bases sitting between them.

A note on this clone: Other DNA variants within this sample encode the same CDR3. The CDR3 bases are TGTGCCAGCAGCCTAGACTATCAGCCCCAGCATTTT. Protein sequence: CASSLDYQPQHF. This chain joins TRBV7-2 and TRBJ1-5, with unresolved D. Germline V gene sequence: CDR1 SGHTA, CDR2 FQGNSA. The CDR3 is 12 amino acids. Trimming stripped 5 bases from V and 5 bases from J, with 7 bases between.

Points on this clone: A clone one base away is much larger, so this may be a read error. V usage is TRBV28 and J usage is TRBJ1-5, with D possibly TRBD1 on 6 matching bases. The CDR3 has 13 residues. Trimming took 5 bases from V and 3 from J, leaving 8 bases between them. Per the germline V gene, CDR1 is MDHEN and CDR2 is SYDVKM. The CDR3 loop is CASSGQNNQPQHF. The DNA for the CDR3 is TGTGCCAGCAGTGGACAGAACAATCAGCCCCAGCATTTT. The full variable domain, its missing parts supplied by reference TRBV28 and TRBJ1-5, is DVKVTQSSRYLVKRTGEKVFLECVQDMDHENMFWYRQDPGLGLRLIYFSYDVKMKEKGDIPEGYSVSREKKERFSLILESASTNQTSMYLCASSGQNNQPQHFGDGTRLSIL.

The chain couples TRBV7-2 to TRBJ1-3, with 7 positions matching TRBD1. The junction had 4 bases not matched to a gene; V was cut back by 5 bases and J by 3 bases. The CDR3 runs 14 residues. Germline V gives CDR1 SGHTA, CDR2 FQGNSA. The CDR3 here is CASSPRGLGNTIYF. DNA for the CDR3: TGTGCCAGCAGCCCGAGGGGGCTTGGAAACACCATATATTTT.

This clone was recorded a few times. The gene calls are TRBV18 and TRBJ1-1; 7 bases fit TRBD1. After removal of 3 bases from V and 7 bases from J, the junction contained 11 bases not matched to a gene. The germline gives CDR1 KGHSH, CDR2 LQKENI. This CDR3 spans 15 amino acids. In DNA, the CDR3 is TGTGCCAGCTCACCCTCTGTGTACAGGGGAATTGAAGCTTTCTTT. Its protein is CASSPSVYRGIEAFF.

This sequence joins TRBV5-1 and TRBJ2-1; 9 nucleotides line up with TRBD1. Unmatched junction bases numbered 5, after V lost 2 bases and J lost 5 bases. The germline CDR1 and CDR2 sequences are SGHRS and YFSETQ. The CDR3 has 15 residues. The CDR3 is CASSLQGAGNNEQFF. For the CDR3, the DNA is TGCGCCAGCAGCTTACAGGGGGCTGGGAACAATGAGCAGTTCTTC.

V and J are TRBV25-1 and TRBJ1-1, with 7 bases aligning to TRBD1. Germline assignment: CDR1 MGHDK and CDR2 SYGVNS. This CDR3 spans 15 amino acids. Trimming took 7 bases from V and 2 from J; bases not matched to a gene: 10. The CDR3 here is CASKDGYRGNTEAFF. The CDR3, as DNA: TGTGCCAGCAAGGATGGGTACAGGGGAAACACTGAAGCTTTCTTT.

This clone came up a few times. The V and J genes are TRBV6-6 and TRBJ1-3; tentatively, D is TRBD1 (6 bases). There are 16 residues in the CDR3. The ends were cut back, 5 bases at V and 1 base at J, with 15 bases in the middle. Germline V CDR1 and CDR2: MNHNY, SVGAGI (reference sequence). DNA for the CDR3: TGTGCCAGCAGTCATCGACAGGAAATATCTGGAAACACCATATATTTT. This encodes CASSHRQEISGNTIYF.

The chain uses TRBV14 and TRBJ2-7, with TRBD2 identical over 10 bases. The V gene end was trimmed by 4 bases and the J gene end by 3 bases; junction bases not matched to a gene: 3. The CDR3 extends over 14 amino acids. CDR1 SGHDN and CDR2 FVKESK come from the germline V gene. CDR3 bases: TGTGCCAGCAGCCGGAGCGGGGGGGTCTACGAGCAGTACTTC. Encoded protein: CASSRSGGVYEQYF.

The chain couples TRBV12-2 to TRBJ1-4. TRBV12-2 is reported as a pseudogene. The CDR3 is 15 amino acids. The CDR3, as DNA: TGTGCAAGTCGCTTAGCGGAGGGCAGGGTGGGAAAACTGTTTTTT. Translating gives CASRLAEGRVGKLFF.

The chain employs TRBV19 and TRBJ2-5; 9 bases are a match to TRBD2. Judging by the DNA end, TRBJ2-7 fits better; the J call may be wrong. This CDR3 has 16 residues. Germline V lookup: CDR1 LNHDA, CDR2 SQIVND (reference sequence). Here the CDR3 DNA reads TGTGCCAGTAGTGTGGAGGCGGGAGGGGTCTCCTACGAGCAGTACTTC. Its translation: CASSVEAGGVSYEQYF.

CDR3: CASSRGGPTDTQYF. The CDR3 nucleotides are TGCGCCAGCAGCCGGGGGGGCCCCACAGATACGCAGTATTTT. The V gene is TRBV10-1, the J gene TRBJ2-3, with 8 bases identical to TRBD2. CDR3 length: 14 amino acids. V was pared by 6 bases and J by 2 bases, with 4 bases of the junction left unmatched. CDR1 WNHNN and CDR2 SYGVQD come from the germline V gene (reference sequence).

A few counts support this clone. The CDR3 region has the DNA TGCGCCAGCTCAACCTCTAGCGGGAGCTACGAGCAGTACTTC. It translates to CASSTSSGSYEQYF. J is TRBJ2-7 and V is TRBV5-1; 10 bases are a match to TRBD2. V gave up 7 bases and J gave up 3 bases; unmatched junction bases: 7. CDR1 is SGHRS, CDR2 YFSETQ, per germline. This CDR3 comprises 14 residues.

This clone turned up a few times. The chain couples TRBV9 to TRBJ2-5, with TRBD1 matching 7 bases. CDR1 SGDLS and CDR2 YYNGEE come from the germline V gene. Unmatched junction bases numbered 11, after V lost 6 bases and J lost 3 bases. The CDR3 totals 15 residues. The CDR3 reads CASTVSPGTEETQYF. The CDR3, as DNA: TGTGCCAGCACCGTTTCCCCCGGGACAGAAGAGACCCAGTACTTC.

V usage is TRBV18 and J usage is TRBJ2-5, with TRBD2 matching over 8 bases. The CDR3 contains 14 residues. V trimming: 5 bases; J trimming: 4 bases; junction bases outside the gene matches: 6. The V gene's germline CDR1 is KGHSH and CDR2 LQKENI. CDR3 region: CASSDGTSGETQYF. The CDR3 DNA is TGTGCCAGCTCAGACGGGACTAGTGGAGAGACCCAGTACTTC.

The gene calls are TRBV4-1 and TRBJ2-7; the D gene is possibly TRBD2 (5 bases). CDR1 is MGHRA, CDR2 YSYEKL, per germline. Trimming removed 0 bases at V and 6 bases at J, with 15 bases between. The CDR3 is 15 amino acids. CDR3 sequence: CASSQDSGVYVEQYF. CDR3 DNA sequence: TGCGCCAGCAGCCAAGATTCCGGGGTCTACGTCGAGCAGTACTTC.

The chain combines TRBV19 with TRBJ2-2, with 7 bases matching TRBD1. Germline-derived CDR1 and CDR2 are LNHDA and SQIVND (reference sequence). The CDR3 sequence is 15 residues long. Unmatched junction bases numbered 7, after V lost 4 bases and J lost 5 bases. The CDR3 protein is CASSTQTGLTGELFF. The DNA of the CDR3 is TGTGCCAGTAGTACCCAGACAGGGTTAACCGGGGAGCTGTTTTTT.

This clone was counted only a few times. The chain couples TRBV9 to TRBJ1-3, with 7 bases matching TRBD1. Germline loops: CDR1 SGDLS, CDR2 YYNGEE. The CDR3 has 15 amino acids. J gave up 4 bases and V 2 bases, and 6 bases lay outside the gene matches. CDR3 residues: CASSVEGARGNTIYF. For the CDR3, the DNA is TGTGCCAGCAGCGTTGAGGGGGCGCGCGGAAACACCATATATTTT.

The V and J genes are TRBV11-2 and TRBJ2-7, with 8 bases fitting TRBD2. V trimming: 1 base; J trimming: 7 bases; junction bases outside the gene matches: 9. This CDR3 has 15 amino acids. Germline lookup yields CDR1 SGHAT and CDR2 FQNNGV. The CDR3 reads CASSLAGGPSWEQYF. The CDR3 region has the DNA TGTGCCAGCAGCTTAGCGGGAGGGCCCTCGTGGGAGCAGTACTTC.

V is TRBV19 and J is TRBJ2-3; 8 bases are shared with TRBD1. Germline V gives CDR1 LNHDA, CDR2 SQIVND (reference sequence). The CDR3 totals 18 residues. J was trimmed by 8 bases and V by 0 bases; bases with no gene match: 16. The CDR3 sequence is CASSIDHGQGRGRGTQYF. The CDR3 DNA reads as TGTGCCAGTAGTATAGACCACGGACAGGGACGGGGCCGCGGTACGCAGTATTTT.

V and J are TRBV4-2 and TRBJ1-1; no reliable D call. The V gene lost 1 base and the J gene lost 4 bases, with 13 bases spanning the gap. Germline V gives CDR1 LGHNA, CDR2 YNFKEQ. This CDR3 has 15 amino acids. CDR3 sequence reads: CASSQAARVFTEAFF. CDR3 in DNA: TGTGCCAGCAGCCAAGCCGCCCGGGTGTTCACTGAAGCTTTCTTT.

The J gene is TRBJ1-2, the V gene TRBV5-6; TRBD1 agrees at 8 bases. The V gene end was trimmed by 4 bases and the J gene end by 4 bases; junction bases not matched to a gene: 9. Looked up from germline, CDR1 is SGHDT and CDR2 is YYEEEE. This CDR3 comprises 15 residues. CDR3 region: CASSPRGRRIYGYTF. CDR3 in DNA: TGTGCCAGCAGCCCCAGGGGGCGCCGCATCTATGGCTACACCTTC.